This entry lists 2 T cell receptor beta chains sequenced from one sample in a study of blood T cell repertoires in COVID-19 (dated by TCRdb to 2018 to 2020). The library was built by means of the immunoSEQ multiplex PCR assay. TCRdb obtained this table from immuneACCESS and retained in-frame rearrangements with V and J assigned. These tables miss some clones; where compared with another copy, unresolved V genes account for less than half of the shortfall, and the remainder is unexplained. Recorded for this sample are roughly 250,000 clones; 85% to 90% of them occurred a single time. Over 3.5% of the sample comes from the top ten. The sample was peripheral blood. These receptors originate from a woman aged 40 to 50 with acute or convalescent COVID-19.

The rearrangement links TRBV27 to TRBJ1-2, with D possibly matching TRBD1 (5 bases). In germline, CDR1 is MNHEY, CDR2 SMNVEV (reference sequence). V lost 7 bases and J lost 2, with 11 bases in between. The CDR3 runs to 13 residues. The CDR3 protein is CASKRGSNYGYTF. The DNA of the CDR3 is TGTGCCAGCAAAAGGGGCTCAAACTATGGCTACACCTTC.

The V call is TRBV10-1, the J call TRBJ2-2; TRBD1 might be the D (6 bases). V was shortened by 8 bases and J by 4 bases, with 11 bases between the two germline ends. CDR1 and CDR2 (germline): WNHNN, SYGVQD (reference sequence). The CDR3 runs 13 residues. CDR3 residues: CASARGGTGELFF. The CDR3 nucleotides read TGCGCCAGCGCGAGAGGGGGCACCGGGGAGCTGTTTTTT.